This T cell receptor beta chain comes out of a study of cytomegalovirus exposure and HLA in healthy donors. Repertoires were generated with immunoSEQ multiplex PCR, while TCRdb's copy carries only in-frame clones and drops some. The data contain approximately 130,000 clones, under 90% of them seen just once; the ten biggest clones take up about 2.2%. In this sample, this clone turned up once. The receptor was isolated from a woman between 25 and 40 years old in good health and CMV-seronegative. The sample consisted of PBMCs.

CDR3 in amino acids: CASSRQSGESTQYF. As DNA, the CDR3 is TGTGCCAGTAGCCGCCAGAGCGGTGAGTCAACGCAGTATTTT. V and J are TRBV19 and TRBJ2-3; perhaps TRBD2 as D (5 bases). In germline, CDR1 is LNHDA, CDR2 SQIVND (reference sequence). V was clipped by 6 bases and J by 9 bases, with 19 bases between them. The CDR3 runs 14 residues.